This T cell receptor beta chain was obtained from a study of OX40 agonist ivuxolimab in advanced cancers. The protocol was immunoSEQ multiplex PCR, while the TCRdb copy is restricted to in-frame clones and leaves out a portion. The sample includes 45,000 to 65,000 clones, 88% of them seen just once. Germline V gene sequence: CDR1 SGDLS, CDR2 YYNGEE. The CDR3 length is 15 residues. Deletions cut 3 bases from V and 6 bases from J, with 18 bases between. The chain links TRBV9 to TRBJ1-2; possibly TRBD1 for D (5 bases). This receptor was taken from an adult with an advanced solid tumor such as melanoma, head and neck, liver or kidney cancer. The material was CD4+ or CD8+ T cells sorted from blood, obtained in a trial of the OX40 agonist ivuxolimab. In DNA, the CDR3 is TGTGCCAGCAGCGGAGGTGGGCAGGGTCGGAATGGCTACACCTTC. Protein product: CASSGGGQGRNGYTF. Full variable domain (rest looked up from reference TRBV9 and TRBJ1-2): DSGVTQTPKHLITATGQRVTLRCSPRSGDLSVYWYQQSLDQGLQFLIQYYNGEERAKGNILERFSAQQFPDLHSELNLSSLELGDSALYFCASSGGGQGRNGYTFGSGTRLTVV.